The T cell receptor beta chain described here comes from a study of T cell repertoires in cytomegalovirus infection. TCRdb analysed the reads with MiXCR anew, one entry per CDR3 protein. The sample yields roughly 500,000 distinct CDR3 sequences, around 10% seen once. Germline loops: CDR1 MNHEY, CDR2 SVGEGT. V shed 6 bases and J shed 7 bases, with 15 bases lying between them. CDR3 length: 13 residues. Broader study findings: The ex vivo response showed dominance by HLA-C-restricted CMV-specific TCR beta clonotypes. Summed frequency of public TCR beta families distinguished CMV carriers with the relevant HLA.

This clonotype was seen at least ten times. Its antigen is still unknown. The clonotype comes from a human donor in good health (CMV status not recorded). Some clones in this sample may be carry-over from other donors' samples. The V call is TRBV6-2 or TRBV6-3, the J call TRBJ1-1, with D possibly matching TRBD1 (6 bases). Sequencing was carried out using PBMCs. CDR3 nucleotides: TGTGCCAGCAGGGAGAATGGGGACATTGAAGCTTTCTTT. Translated: CASRENGDIEAFF.